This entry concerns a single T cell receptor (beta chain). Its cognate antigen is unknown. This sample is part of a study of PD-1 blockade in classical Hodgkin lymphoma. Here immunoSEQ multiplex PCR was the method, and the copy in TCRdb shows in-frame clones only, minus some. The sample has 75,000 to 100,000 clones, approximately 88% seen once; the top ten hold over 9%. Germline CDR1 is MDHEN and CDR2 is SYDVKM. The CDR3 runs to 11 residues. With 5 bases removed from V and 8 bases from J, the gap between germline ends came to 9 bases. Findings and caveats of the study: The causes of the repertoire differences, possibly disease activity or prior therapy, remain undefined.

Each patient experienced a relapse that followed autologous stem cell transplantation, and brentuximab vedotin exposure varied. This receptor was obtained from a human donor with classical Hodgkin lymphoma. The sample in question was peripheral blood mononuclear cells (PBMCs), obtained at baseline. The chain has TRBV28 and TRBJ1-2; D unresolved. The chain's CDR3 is CASSQRTGYTF. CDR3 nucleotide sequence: TGTGCCAGCAGTCAACGGACCGGCTACACCTTC.